This TCR beta chain emerged from a study of blood T cells in healthy people across ages. This clonotype was picked up a small number of times. Trimming removed 0 bases from V and 1 base from J, with 7 bases in between. The CDR3 is 14 amino acids. CDR1 is LNHNV, CDR2 YYDKDF, per germline (reference sequence). Each donor was a healthy Caucasian individual from Russia, aged roughly 6 to 90. Collection of ten milliliters of peripheral blood was performed for each donor. Sample-barcoded 5' priming and a J-beta primer mix drove a second PCR of roughly 6 to 12 cycles. MiXCR, applied by TCRdb to the 5' RACE reads, yields one record per CDR3 protein. The sample comprises roughly 1,500,000 distinct CDR3 sequences, 30% to 35% of which are singletons, and roughly 10% rests with the top ten.

This clonotype was sampled from a woman in her twenties or thirties in good health. The sample taken for sequencing was blood. The genes are TRBV15 and TRBJ2-7, with a tentative D call TRBD1 (5 bases). The CDR3 coding sequence is TGTGCCACCAGCAGAGATGCAGGGTCCTACGAGCAGTACTTC. It translates to CATSRDAGSYEQYF.